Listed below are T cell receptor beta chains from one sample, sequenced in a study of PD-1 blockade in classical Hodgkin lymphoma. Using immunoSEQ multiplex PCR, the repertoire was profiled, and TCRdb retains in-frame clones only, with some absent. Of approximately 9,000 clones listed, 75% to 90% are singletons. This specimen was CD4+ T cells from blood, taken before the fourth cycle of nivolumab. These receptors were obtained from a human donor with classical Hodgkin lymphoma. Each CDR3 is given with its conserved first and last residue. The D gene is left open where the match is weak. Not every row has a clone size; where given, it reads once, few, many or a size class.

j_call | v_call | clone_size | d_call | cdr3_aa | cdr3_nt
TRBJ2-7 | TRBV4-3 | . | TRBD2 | CASSQEIGLASYEQYF | TGCGCCAGCAGCCAAGAGATAGGACTAGCCTCCTACGAGCAGTACTTC
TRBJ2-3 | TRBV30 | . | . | CAWSVMRTLSTDTQYF | TGTGCCTGGAGTGTTATGAGGACACTGAGCACAGATACGCAGTATTTT
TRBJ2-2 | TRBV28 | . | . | CASSLPTGTGELFF | TGTGCCAGCAGTCTTCCTACAGGGACCGGGGAGCTGTTTTTT
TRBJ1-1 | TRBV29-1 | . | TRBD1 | CSVYGQGDPEAFF | TGCAGCGTTTACGGACAGGGAGACCCTGAAGCTTTCTTT
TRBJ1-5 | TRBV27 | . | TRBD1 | CASRRLTGASQPQHF | TGTGCCAGCAGACGATTAACAGGGGCAAGTCAGCCCCAGCATTTT
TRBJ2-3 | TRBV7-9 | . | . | CASSNDGRSTDTQYF | TGTGCCAGCAGCAATGACGGACGATCTACAGATACGCAGTATTTT
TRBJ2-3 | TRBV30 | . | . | CAWDLAPSTDTQYF | TGTGCCTGGGACCTAGCACCTAGCACAGATACGCAGTATTTT
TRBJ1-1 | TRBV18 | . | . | CASSPPGGVNTEAFF | TGTGCCAGCTCACCACCGGGGGGTGTGAACACTGAAGCTTTCTTT
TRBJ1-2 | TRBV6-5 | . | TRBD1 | CASSWTGDTMAYTF | TGTGCCAGCAGTTGGACAGGGGATACTATGGCCTACACCTTC
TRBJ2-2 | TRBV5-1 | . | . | CASSLELEGRNTGELFF | TGCGCCAGCAGCTTGGAATTGGAGGGGAGGAACACCGGGGAGCTGTTTTTT
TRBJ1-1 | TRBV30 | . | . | CAWSVGQNTEAFF | TGTGCCTGGAGTGTTGGACAGAACACTGAAGCTTTCTTT
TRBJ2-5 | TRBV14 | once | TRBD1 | CASSSTWWDSWQETQYF | TGTGCCAGCAGCTCTACTTGGTGGGACAGTTGGCAAGAGACCCAGTACTTC
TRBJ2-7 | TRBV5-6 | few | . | CASVPDIVSYEQYF | TGTGCCAGCGTCCCGGACATTGTCTCCTACGAGCAGTACTTC